The TCR beta chain under discussion was sequenced for a study of blood T cell repertoires in COVID-19. Study processing details: Amplification from reference gene primers served as the basis for estimated nucleated cell counts. The table came from immunoSEQ multiplex PCR; TCRdb's copy has only in-frame clones and leaves some out. V, J and clone size derive from that table, while D and trimming were established from the DNA sequence. Seen here are about 36,000 clones, about 74% observed once, and the top ten hold roughly 2%. Germline V lookup: CDR1 MNHEY, CDR2 SVGAGI. V lost 2 bases and J 0 bases, leaving 13 bases between the germline ends. CDR3 length equals 16 residues.

The chain employs TRBV6-5 and TRBJ1-2; D uncertain. The sequence derives from a man aged 55 to 70 with active COVID-19. The sequencing input was peripheral blood. The CDR3 coding sequence is TGTGCCAGCAGTTACGAGGGAAACCCCTCTAACTATGGCTACACCTTC. Residues: CASSYEGNPSNYGYTF.